A selection of T cell receptor beta chains follows, all from one sample in a study of blood T cell repertoires in COVID-19. Some clones are missing from TCRdb's copy, which holds only in-frame ones; the method was immunoSEQ multiplex PCR. The sample lists 330,000 or so clones, roughly nine tenths seen once, with around 3.9% in the top ten. Sequencing input: peripheral blood. Source of these receptors: a woman aged 55-69 years with COVID-19, enrolled during active disease. The CDR3 runs from the conserved cysteine through the conserved F or W. The D gene is left open where the match is weak. The size of a clone is reported for some rows only, either as once, few or many, or as a class for expanded clones.

clone_size	v_call	j_call	d_call	cdr3_aa	cdr3_nt
NA	TRBV28	TRBJ1-2	NA	CASSFGTSYGYTF	TGTGCCAGCAGTTTCGGGACATCCTATGGCTACACCTTC
NA	TRBV30	TRBJ1-4	TRBD1	CALNRGEGNEKLFF	TGTGCCTTGAACAGGGGCGAGGGGAATGAAAAACTGTTTTTT
NA	TRBV6-2/TRBV6-3	TRBJ1-6	NA	CASSYPPGNSPLHF	TGTGCCAGCAGTTACCCACCAGGGAATTCACCCCTCCACTTT
NA	TRBV5-8	TRBJ1-2	TRBD1	CASSWGTGGVRGYTF	TGTGCCAGCAGCTGGGGGACAGGAGGAGTTCGTGGCTACACCTTC
NA	TRBV3-1/TRBV3-2	TRBJ2-1	NA	CASSHSPLRLNNEQFF	TGTGCCAGCAGCCATTCCCCGTTGCGGCTTAACAATGAGCAGTTCTTC
NA	TRBV11-2	TRBJ2-1	NA	CASSFLGGGLSSYNEQFF	TGTGCCAGCAGCTTCTTAGGGGGGGGCTTAAGCTCCTACAATGAGCAGTTCTTC
NA	TRBV5-1	TRBJ2-1	NA	CASSLGYQDEQFF	TGCGCCAGCAGCTTGGGGTACCAGGATGAGCAGTTCTTC
once	TRBV5-5	TRBJ2-5	TRBD2	CASSKPGLAGGTETQYF	TGTGCCAGCAGCAAGCCGGGACTAGCGGGGGGAACGGAGACCCAGTACTTC
NA	TRBV5-1	TRBJ1-1	NA	CASSLPGGGTEAFF	TGCGCCAGCAGCCTCCCCGGGGGGGGCACTGAAGCTTTCTTT
NA	TRBV7-3	TRBJ2-5	TRBD2	CASSAGTRMETQYF	TGTGCCAGCAGCGCCGGGACTAGGATGGAGACCCAGTACTTC
NA	TRBV14	TRBJ1-6	NA	CASSQAITALGAPLHF	TGTGCCAGCAGCCAAGCTATCACGGCCCTGGGAGCACCCCTCCACTTT
NA	TRBV18	TRBJ1-1	TRBD1	CASSSATGVNTEAFF	TGTGCCAGCTCATCCGCGACAGGGGTGAACACTGAAGCTTTCTTT
NA	TRBV28	TRBJ1-3	NA	CASSSGGRVYTIYF	TGTGCCAGCAGTTCGGGAGGCAGGGTTTACACCATATATTTT
once	TRBV5-1	TRBJ2-5	NA	CASSFYPANRETQYF	TGCGCCAGCAGCTTCTACCCCGCCAATCGAGAGACCCAGTACTTC
NA	TRBV14	TRBJ1-2	NA	CASSQVAGGYGYTF	TGTGCCAGCAGCCAAGTGGCAGGAGGCTATGGCTACACCTTC
NA	TRBV19	TRBJ1-5	NA	CASSKQGVVDQPQHF	TGTGCCAGTAGTAAACAGGGAGTTGTGGATCAGCCCCAGCATTTT
NA	TRBV9	TRBJ2-3	NA	CANSTPVGTDTQYF	TGTGCCAACTCAACCCCGGTCGGCACAGATACGCAGTATTTT
NA	TRBV19	TRBJ1-2	NA	CASRRQETYGYTF	TGTGCCAGTAGAAGACAAGAGACCTATGGCTACACCTTC
NA	TRBV7-2	TRBJ2-1	TRBD1	CASSYSGTGVNEQFF	TGTGCCAGCAGCTACTCCGGGACAGGGGTGAATGAGCAGTTCTTC
once	TRBV6-4	TRBJ1-3	NA	CASSPVKSGNTIYF	TGTGCCAGCAGTCCAGTGAAATCTGGAAACACCATATATTTT
NA	TRBV5-8	TRBJ1-2	NA	CASRRVVDGGYTF	TGTGCCAGCCGGAGGGTGGTGGACGGTGGCTACACCTTC
NA	TRBV4-1	TRBJ1-6	NA	CARPPGSSYNSPLHF	TGCGCCAGACCTCCCGGGAGCTCCTATAATTCACCCCTCCACTTT
NA	TRBV27	TRBJ2-1	NA	CASSLSADWDNEQFF	TGTGCCAGCAGTTTATCAGCCGACTGGGACAATGAGCAGTTCTTC
NA	TRBV27	TRBJ2-5	TRBD1	CASSPRQGEETQYF	TGTGCCAGCAGTCCCCGACAGGGCGAAGAGACCCAGTACTTC
NA	TRBV19	TRBJ1-6	NA	CASSGRPSPLHF	TGTGCCAGTAGTGGGAGACCCTCACCCCTCCACTTT
NA	TRBV4-1	TRBJ2-4	TRBD1	CASSPRTGVGNIQYF	TGCGCCAGCAGCCCCCGGACAGGGGTTGGAAACATTCAGTACTTC
NA	TRBV4-1	TRBJ1-1	TRBD1	CASSRGTGGFTEAFF	TGCGCCAGCAGCCGTGGGACAGGGGGCTTCACTGAAGCTTTCTTT
few	TRBV4-1	TRBJ1-1	NA	CASTGAGGTNTEAFF	TGCGCCAGCACCGGCGCGGGGGGGACGAACACTGAAGCTTTCTTT
NA	TRBV30	TRBJ1-2	NA	CAWRRGANYGYTF	TGTGCCTGGAGGCGGGGGGCGAACTATGGCTACACCTTC
few	TRBV5-1	TRBJ1-2	NA	CASSLSGEAYGYTF	TGCGCCAGCAGCTTGTCGGGGGAGGCTTATGGCTACACCTTC
NA	TRBV9	TRBJ1-5	NA	CASSARDTYQPQHF	TGTGCCAGCAGCGCCCGGGACACCTATCAGCCCCAGCATTTT
NA	TRBV19	TRBJ2-5	TRBD2	CASSIVGDLAGGQETQYF	TGTGCCAGTAGTATAGTTGGGGACTTGGCGGGGGGTCAAGAGACCCAGTACTTC
NA	TRBV28	TRBJ2-7	NA	CASSATIYEQYF	TGTGCCAGCAGCGCCACAATCTACGAGCAGTACTTC
NA	TRBV4-1	TRBJ1-1	NA	CASSHMGPTEAFF	TGCGCCAGCAGCCATATGGGCCCCACTGAAGCTTTCTTT
NA	TRBV5-6	TRBJ2-7	NA	CASSLLEGLEQYF	TGTGCCAGCAGCTTGTTGGAGGGTCTCGAGCAGTACTTC
NA	TRBV18	TRBJ1-4	TRBD1	CASSPTGLREKLFF	TGTGCCAGCTCACCGACAGGGCTTCGGGAAAAACTGTTTTTT
NA	TRBV27	TRBJ2-3	TRBD1	CASSFRTGNTDTQYF	TGTGCCAGCAGTTTTAGGACAGGGAACACAGATACGCAGTATTTT
NA	TRBV5-1	TRBJ1-1	NA	CASSRRGGADTEAFF	TGCGCCAGCAGCCGACGGGGAGGGGCGGACACTGAAGCTTTCTTT
NA	TRBV27	TRBJ1-2	TRBD1	CASSSADRANGYTF	TGTGCCAGCAGTTCCGCGGACAGGGCGAATGGCTACACCTTC
NA	TRBV7-9	TRBJ2-5	NA	CASSLWRGPGETQYF	TGTGCCAGCAGCTTATGGCGGGGGCCGGGAGAGACCCAGTACTTC
NA	TRBV7-3	TRBJ2-3	TRBD2	CASSLSAGGSRTQYF	TGTGCCAGCAGCTTATCGGCGGGGGGGTCCCGGACGCAGTATTTT
NA	TRBV10-3	TRBJ1-1	TRBD1	CAISEADRARPTEAFF	TGTGCCATCAGTGAAGCCGACAGGGCCCGCCCAACTGAAGCTTTCTTT
NA	TRBV7-8	TRBJ2-7	TRBD2	CASSRSGALAGVSHEQYF	TGTGCCAGCAGCCGGAGCGGGGCACTAGCGGGGGTCTCCCACGAGCAGTACTTC
NA	TRBV30	TRBJ1-1	TRBD1	CAWSVGTGGGGTEAFF	TGTGCCTGGAGTGTCGGGACAGGGGGCGGAGGCACTGAAGCTTTCTTT
NA	TRBV18	TRBJ1-1	TRBD1	CASSRGQVNTEAFF	TGTGCCAGCTCACGTGGACAGGTGAACACTGAAGCTTTCTTT
NA	TRBV2	TRBJ1-1	TRBD1	CARPTGGVNTEAFF	TGTGCCAGACCGACAGGGGGTGTGAACACTGAAGCTTTCTTT
few	TRBV3-1/TRBV3-2	TRBJ2-1	NA	CASSQEGSPRQFF	TGTGCCAGCAGCCAAGAAGGTAGCCCTAGGCAGTTCTTC
NA	TRBV18	TRBJ1-1	NA	CASSQGMGAVNTEAFF	TGTGCCAGCTCGCAGGGGATGGGGGCGGTGAACACTGAAGCTTTCTTT
NA	TRBV19	TRBJ1-1	TRBD1	CASSARDRAEAFF	TGTGCCAGTAGTGCCCGGGACAGGGCTGAAGCTTTCTTT
NA	TRBV19	TRBJ1-5	NA	CANSFSSNQPQHF	TGTGCCAATTCTTTCTCTTCTAACCAGCCCCAGCATTTT
once	TRBV7-2	TRBJ1-2	NA	CASSFSGGGYTF	TGTGCCAGCAGCTTTTCGGGGGGAGGCTACACCTTC
NA	TRBV3-1/TRBV3-2	TRBJ2-1	TRBD2	CASIAGAGGNSYNEQFF	TGTGCCAGCATAGCGGGAGCGGGGGGCAACTCCTACAATGAGCAGTTCTTC
NA	TRBV5-1	TRBJ2-7	NA	CASSFTGFPYEQYF	TGCGCCAGCAGCTTCACAGGGTTCCCCTACGAGCAGTACTTC
NA	TRBV7-6	TRBJ1-5	TRBD1	CASSARTGGGQPQHF	TGTGCCAGCAGCGCACGGACAGGGGGCGGTCAGCCCCAGCATTTT
NA	TRBV18	TRBJ1-5	NA	CASSPGQNSNQPQHF	TGTGCCAGCTCACCAGGACAGAATAGCAATCAGCCCCAGCATTTT